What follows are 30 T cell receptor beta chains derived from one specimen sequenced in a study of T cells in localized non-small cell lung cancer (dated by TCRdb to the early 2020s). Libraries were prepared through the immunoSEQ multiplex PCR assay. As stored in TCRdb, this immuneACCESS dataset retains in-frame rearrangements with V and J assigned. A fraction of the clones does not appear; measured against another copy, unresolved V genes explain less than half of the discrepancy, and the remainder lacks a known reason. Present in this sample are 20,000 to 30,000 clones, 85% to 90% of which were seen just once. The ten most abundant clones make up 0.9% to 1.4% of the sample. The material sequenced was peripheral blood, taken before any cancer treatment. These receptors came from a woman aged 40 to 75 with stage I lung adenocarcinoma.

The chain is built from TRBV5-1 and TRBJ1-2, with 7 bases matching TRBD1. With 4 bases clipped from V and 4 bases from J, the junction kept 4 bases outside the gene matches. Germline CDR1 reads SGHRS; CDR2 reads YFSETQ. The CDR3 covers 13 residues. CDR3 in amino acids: CASSPRTGYGYTF. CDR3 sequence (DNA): TGCGCCAGCAGCCCTAGGACAGGCTATGGCTACACCTTC. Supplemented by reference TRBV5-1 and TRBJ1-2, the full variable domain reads KAGVTQTPRYLIKTRGQQVTLSCSPISGHRSVSWYQQTPGQGLQFLFEYFSETQRNKGNFPGRFSGRQFSNSRSEMNVSTLELGDSALYLCASSPRTGYGYTFGSGTRLTVV.

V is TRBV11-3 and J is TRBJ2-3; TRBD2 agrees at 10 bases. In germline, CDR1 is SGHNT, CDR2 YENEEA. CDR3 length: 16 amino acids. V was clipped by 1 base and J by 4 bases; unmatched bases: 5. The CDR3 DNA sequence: TGTGCCAGCAGCTTAGGTACTAGCGGGGCAGCAGATACGCAGTATTTT. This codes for CASSLGTSGAADTQYF. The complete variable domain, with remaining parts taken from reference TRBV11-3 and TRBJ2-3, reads EAGVVQSPRYKIIEKKQPVAFWCNPISGHNTLYWYLQNLGQGPELLIRYENEEAVDDSQLPKDRFSAERLKGVDSTLKIQPAELGDSAVYLCASSLGTSGAADTQYFGPGTRLTVL.

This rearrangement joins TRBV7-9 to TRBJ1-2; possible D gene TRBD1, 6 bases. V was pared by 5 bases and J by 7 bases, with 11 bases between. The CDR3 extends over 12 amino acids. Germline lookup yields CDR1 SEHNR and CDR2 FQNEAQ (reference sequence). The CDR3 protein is CASSSGQSGYTF. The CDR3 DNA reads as TGTGCCAGCAGCAGCGGACAGAGTGGCTACACCTTC.

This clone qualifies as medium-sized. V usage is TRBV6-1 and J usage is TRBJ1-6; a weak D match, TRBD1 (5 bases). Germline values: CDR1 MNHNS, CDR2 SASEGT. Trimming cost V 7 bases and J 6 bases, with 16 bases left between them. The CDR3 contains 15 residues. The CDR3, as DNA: TGTGCCAGCATTCGGGCCGGGACGGTTAATTCACCCCTCCACTTT. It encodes CASIRAGTVNSPLHF.

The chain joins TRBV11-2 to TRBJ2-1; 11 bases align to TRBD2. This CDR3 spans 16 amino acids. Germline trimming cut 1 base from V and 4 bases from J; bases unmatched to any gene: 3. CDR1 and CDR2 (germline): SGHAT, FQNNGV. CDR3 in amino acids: CASSLAGLAEYNEQFF. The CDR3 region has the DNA TGTGCCAGCAGCTTAGCGGGACTAGCGGAGTACAATGAGCAGTTCTTC. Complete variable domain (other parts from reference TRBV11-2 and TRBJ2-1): EAGVAQSPRYKIIEKRQSVAFWCNPISGHATLYWYQQILGQGPKLLIQFQNNGVVDDSQLPKDRFSAERLKGVDSTLKIQPAKLEDSAVYLCASSLAGLAEYNEQFFGPGTRLTVL.

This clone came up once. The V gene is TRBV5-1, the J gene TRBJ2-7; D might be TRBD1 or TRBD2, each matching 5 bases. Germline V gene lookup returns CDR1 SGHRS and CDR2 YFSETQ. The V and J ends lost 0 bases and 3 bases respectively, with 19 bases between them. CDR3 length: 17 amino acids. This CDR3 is CASSLAKIAGSYYEQYF. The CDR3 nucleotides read TGCGCCAGCAGCTTGGCTAAGATCGCAGGGAGCTACTACGAGCAGTACTTC.

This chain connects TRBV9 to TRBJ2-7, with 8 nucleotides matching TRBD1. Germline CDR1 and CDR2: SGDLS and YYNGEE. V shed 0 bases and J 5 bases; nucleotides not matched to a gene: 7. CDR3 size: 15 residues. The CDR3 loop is CASSVDGQGLDEQYF. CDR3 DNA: TGTGCCAGCAGCGTAGATGGACAGGGTCTCGACGAGCAGTACTTC. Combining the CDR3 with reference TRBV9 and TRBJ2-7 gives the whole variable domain DSGVTQTPKHLITATGQRVTLRCSPRSGDLSVYWYQQSLDQGLQFLIQYYNGEERAKGNILERFSAQQFPDLHSELNLSSLELGDSALYFCASSVDGQGLDEQYFGPGTRLTVT.

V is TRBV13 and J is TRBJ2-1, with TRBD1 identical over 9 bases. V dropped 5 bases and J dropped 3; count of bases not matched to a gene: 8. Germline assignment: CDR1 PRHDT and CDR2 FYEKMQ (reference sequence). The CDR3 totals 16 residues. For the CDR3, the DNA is TGTGCCAGCAGCGCGACAGGGGGACGGGTCTACAATGAGCAGTTCTTC. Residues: CASSATGGRVYNEQFF.

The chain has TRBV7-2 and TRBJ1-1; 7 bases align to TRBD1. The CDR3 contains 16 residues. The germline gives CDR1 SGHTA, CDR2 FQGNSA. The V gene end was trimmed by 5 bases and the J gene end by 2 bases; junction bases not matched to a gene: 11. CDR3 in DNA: TGTGCCAGCAGCCAACAGGGGATATTTCGTAACACTGAAGCTTTCTTT. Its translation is CASSQQGIFRNTEAFF.

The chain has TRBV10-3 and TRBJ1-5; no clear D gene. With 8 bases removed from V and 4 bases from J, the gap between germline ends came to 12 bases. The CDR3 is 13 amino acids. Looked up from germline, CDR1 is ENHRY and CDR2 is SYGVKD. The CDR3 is CAIGQSTNQPQHF. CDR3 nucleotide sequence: TGTGCCATCGGGCAGTCGACGAATCAGCCCCAGCATTTT.

CDR3 in amino acids: CASSRTGANYGYTF. For the CDR3, the DNA is TGTGCCAGTAGTAGGACAGGGGCTAACTATGGCTACACCTTC. V usage is TRBV19 and J usage is TRBJ1-2, with 9 positions matching TRBD1. V lost 4 bases and J lost 0; bases outside the gene matches: 0. Germline-derived CDR1 and CDR2 are LNHDA and SQIVND (reference sequence). This CDR3 spans 14 amino acids.

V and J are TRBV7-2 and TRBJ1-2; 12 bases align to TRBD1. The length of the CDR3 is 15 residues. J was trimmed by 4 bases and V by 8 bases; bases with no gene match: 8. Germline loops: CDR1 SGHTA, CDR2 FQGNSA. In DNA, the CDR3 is TGTGCCAGCGTAACCGGGACAGGGGGCTCCTATGGCTACACCTTC. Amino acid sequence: CASVTGTGGSYGYTF.

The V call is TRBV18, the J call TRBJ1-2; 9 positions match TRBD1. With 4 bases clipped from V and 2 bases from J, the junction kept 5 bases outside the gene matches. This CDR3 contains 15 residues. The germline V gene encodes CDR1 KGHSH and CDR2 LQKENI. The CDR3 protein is CASSLLQGANYGYTF. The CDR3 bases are TGTGCCAGCTCACTACTACAGGGGGCCAACTATGGCTACACCTTC.

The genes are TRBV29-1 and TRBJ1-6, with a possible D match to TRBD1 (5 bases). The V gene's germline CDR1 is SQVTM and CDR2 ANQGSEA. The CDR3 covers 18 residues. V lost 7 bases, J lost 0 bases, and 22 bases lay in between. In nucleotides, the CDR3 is TGCAGCGGCCCCGGGACTTCTGCCCCCAGCTCCTATAATTCACCCCTCCACTTT. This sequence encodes CSGPGTSAPSSYNSPLHF. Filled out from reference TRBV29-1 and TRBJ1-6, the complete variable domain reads SAVISQKPSRDICQRGTSLTIQCQVDSQVTMMFWYRQQPGQSLTLIATANQGSEATYESGFVIDKFPISRPNLTFSTLTVSNMSPEDSSIYLCSGPGTSAPSSYNSPLHFGNGTRLTVT.

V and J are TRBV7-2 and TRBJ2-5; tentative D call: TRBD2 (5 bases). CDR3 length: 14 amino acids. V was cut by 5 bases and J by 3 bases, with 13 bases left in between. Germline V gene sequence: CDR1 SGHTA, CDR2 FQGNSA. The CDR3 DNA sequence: TGTGCCAGCAGCCCTACTAGTATTAAAGAGACCCAGTACTTC. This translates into CASSPTSIKETQYF. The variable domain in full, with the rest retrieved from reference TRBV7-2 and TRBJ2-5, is GAGVSQSPSNKVTEKGKDVELRCDPISGHTALYWYRQSLGQGLEFLIYFQGNSAPDKSGLPSDRFSAERTGGSVSTLTIQRTQQEDSAVYLCASSPTSIKETQYFGPGTRLLVL.

CDR3 loop: CASSIGGASGELFF. The CDR3 DNA reads TGTGCCAGTAGTATAGGGGGCGCGAGCGGGGAGCTGTTTTTT. The chain links TRBV19 to TRBJ2-2; D may be TRBD1 (5 bases). Germline V lookup: CDR1 LNHDA, CDR2 SQIVND (reference sequence). The CDR3 consists of 14 residues. V lost 1 base, J lost 7 bases, and 10 bases lay in between.

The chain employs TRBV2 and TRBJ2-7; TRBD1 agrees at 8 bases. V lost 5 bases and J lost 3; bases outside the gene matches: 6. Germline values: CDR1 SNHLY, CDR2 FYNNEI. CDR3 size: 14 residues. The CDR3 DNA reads TGTGCCAGCAGTACCGACAGGGGCGACTACGAGCAGTACTTC. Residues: CASSTDRGDYEQYF.

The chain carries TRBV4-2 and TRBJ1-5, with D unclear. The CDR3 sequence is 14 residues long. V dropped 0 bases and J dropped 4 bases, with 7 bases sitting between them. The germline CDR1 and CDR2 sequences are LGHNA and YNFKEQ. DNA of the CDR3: TGTGCCAGCAGCCAAGAGGTGGGAAATCAGCCCCAGCATTTT. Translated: CASSQEVGNQPQHF.

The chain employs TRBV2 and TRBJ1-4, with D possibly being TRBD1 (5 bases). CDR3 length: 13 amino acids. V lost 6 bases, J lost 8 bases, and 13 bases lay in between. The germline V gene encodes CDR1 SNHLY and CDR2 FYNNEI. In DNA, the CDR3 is TGTGCCAGCAGCGGTCAGGGAGTCGAAAAACTGTTTTTT. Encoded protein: CASSGQGVEKLFF.

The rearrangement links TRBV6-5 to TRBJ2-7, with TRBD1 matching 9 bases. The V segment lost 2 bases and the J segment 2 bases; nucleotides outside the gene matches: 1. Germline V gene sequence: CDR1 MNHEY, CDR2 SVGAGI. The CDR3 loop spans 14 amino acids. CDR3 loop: CASSYGDRAYEQYF. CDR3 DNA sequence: TGTGCCAGCAGTTACGGGGACAGGGCCTACGAGCAGTACTTC.

CDR3 region: CASSPTAKYNEQFF. CDR3 in DNA: TGTGCCAGCTCACCGACAGCCAAATACAATGAGCAGTTCTTC. The chain joins TRBV18 to TRBJ2-1; maybe TRBD1 (5 bases). The V and J ends lost 3 bases and 4 bases respectively, with 10 bases between them. Germline lookup yields CDR1 KGHSH and CDR2 LQKENI. The CDR3 consists of 14 residues.

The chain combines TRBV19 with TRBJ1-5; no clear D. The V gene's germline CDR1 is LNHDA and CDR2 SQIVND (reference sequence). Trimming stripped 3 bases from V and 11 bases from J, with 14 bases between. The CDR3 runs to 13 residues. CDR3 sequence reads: CASSMLADSSQHF. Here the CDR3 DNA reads TGTGCCAGTAGTATGCTGGCAGACTCGTCCCAGCATTTT.

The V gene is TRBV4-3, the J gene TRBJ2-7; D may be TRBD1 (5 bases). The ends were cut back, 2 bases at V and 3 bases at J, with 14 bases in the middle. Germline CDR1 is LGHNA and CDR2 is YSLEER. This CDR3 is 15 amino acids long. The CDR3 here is CASSQQGDLGYEQYF. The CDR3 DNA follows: TGCGCCAGCAGCCAACAGGGTGATCTCGGCTACGAGCAGTACTTC.

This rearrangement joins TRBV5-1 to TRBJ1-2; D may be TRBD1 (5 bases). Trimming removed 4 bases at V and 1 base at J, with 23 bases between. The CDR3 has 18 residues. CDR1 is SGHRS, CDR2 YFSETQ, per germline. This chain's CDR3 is CASSPGLVNSPFNYGYTF. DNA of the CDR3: TGCGCCAGCAGCCCGGGACTTGTCAATTCCCCATTTAACTATGGCTACACCTTC.

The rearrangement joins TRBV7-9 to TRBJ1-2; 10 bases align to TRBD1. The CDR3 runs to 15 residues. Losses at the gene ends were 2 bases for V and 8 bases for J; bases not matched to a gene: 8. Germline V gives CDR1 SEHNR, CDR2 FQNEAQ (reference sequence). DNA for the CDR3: TGTGCCAGCAGCTTATACCGGACAGGGGGAGACGGCTACACCTTC. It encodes CASSLYRTGGDGYTF.

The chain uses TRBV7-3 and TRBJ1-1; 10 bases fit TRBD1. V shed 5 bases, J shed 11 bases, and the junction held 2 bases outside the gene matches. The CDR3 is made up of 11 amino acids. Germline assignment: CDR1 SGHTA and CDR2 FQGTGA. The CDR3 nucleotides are TGTGCCAGCAGCGGGACAGGGGCCGCTTTCTTT. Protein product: CASSGTGAAFF. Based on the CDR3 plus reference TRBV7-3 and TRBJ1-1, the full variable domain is GAGVSQTPSNKVTEKGKYVELRCDPISGHTALYWYRQSLGQGPEFLIYFQGTGAADDSGLPNDRFFAVRPEGSVSTLKIQRTERGDSAVYLCASSGTGAAFFGQGTRLTVV.

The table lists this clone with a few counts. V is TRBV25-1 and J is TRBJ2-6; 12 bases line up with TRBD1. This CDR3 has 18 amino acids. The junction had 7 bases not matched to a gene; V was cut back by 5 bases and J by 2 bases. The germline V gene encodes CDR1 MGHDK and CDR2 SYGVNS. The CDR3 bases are TGTGCCAGCAGTCAGCCGGGACAGGGGGCCACTGGGGCCAACGTCCTGACTTTC. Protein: CASSQPGQGATGANVLTF.

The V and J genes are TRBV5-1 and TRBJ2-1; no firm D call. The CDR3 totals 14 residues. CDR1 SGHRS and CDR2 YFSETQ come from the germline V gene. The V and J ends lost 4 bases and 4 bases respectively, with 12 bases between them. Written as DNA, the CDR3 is TGCGCCAGCAGCAAGGACGAAGTTTACAATGAGCAGTTCTTC. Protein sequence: CASSKDEVYNEQFF.

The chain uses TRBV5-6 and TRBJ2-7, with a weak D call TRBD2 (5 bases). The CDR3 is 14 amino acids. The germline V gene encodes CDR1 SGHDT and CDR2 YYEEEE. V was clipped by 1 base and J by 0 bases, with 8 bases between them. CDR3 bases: TGTGCCAGCAGCTTGACGGGGAGCTCCTACGAGCAGTACTTC. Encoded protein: CASSLTGSSYEQYF.

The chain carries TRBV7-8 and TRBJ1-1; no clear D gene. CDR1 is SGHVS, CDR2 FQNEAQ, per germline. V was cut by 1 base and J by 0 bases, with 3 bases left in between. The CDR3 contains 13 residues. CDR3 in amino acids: CASSLDLNTEAFF. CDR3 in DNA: TGTGCCAGCAGCTTAGATCTGAACACTGAAGCTTTCTTT.